The clone carrying this TCR beta chain was counted at least ten times. Antigen specificity is unknown. This record comes from a study of identical twins. This CDR3 has 16 amino acids. J was trimmed by 6 bases and V by 1 base; bases with no gene match: 7. CDR1 is SGHTA, CDR2 FQGNSA, per germline. Findings of the study overall: Models came in too low on out-of-frame TCR alpha sharing in monozygotic twins.

Each cDNA held unique molecular identifiers, and template switching gave it a universal primer site. TCRdb analysed the 5' RACE reads with MiXCR anew, one entry per CDR3 protein. The sample carries around 220,000 distinct CDR3 sequences, 8% to 11% recorded once. Sample: memory T cells sorted from blood. The TCR comes from a middle-aged man in good health. The chain joins TRBV7-2 to TRBJ2-5; 11 bases are shared with TRBD2. In DNA form, the CDR3 reads TGTGCCAGCAGCTTAGATAGCGGGAGGGCGATGCAGACCCAGTACTTC. The encoded protein is CASSLDSGRAMQTQYF. Full variable domain (remainder filled in from reference TRBV7-2 and TRBJ2-5): GAGVSQSPSNKVTEKGKDVELRCDPISGHTALYWYRQSLGQGLEFLIYFQGNSAPDKSGLPSDRFSAERTGGSVSTLTIQRTQQEDSAVYLCASSLDSGRAMQTQYFGPGTRLLVL.